This T cell receptor (beta chain) comes out of a study of T cell responses to AZD1222 COVID-19 vaccine. The V gene's germline CDR1 is SEHNR and CDR2 FQNEAQ (reference sequence). Trimming cost V 5 bases and J 4 bases, with 14 bases left between them. This CDR3 has 14 residues. This clone showed up just once. Assay: immunoSEQ multiplex PCR; the TCRdb copy retains only in-frame clones and omits some. The sample lists roughly 200,000 clones; approximately 93% were seen once. Specimen: peripheral blood, collected 28 days after the second AZD1222 dose. V gene TRBV7-9 combines with J gene TRBJ1-2, with a possible D match to TRBD1 (6 bases). The clonotype originates from an adult who received the AZD1222 COVID-19 vaccine. CDR3 amino acids: CASSTYRDLYGYTF. In DNA form, the CDR3 reads TGTGCCAGCAGCACCTACAGGGATCTCTATGGCTACACCTTC.